The 23 T cell receptor beta chains listed next were all sequenced from one sample in a study of cytotoxic CD8 clonotypes in ibrutinib-treated CLL. TCRdb's table, derived via immunoSEQ multiplex PCR, lists solely in-frame clones and lacks some. The data show more than 12,000 clones, about 55% seen once. The sequenced sample was PBMCs, obtained at a 24-month disease-progression time point, from a patient treated with ibrutinib. The receptors were gathered from a human donor with chronic lymphocytic leukemia.

V and J are TRBV4-1 and TRBJ1-5, with 9 bases fitting TRBD1. Trimming removed 4 bases from V and 4 bases from J; junction bases left unmatched: 11. CDR1 is MGHRA and CDR2 is YSYEKL in the germline V gene. The CDR3 totals 17 residues. CDR3 DNA sequence: TGCGCCAGCAGCCGATCACCGGACAGGGGCCCTAATCAGCCCCAGCATTTT. Protein sequence: CASSRSPDRGPNQPQHF.

V and J are TRBV10-2 and TRBJ1-3; TRBD1 aligns across 10 bases. J gave up 1 base and V 4 bases, and 4 bases lay outside the gene matches. Germline V CDR1 and CDR2: WSHSY, SAAADI. This CDR3 spans 16 amino acids. As DNA, the CDR3 is TGCGCCAGCAGTGGGTCGGGACAGGGGTCTGGAAACACCATATATTTT. It specifies CASSGSGQGSGNTIYF.

The CDR3 reads CASSSFDRGSYEQYF. As DNA, the CDR3 is TGTGCCAGCAGCTCCTTCGACAGGGGATCCTACGAGCAGTACTTC. The chain recombines TRBV11-2 with TRBJ2-7; 8 positions match TRBD1. Germline CDR1 and CDR2: SGHAT and FQNNGV. J lost 1 base, V lost 4 bases, and 6 bases had no gene match. The CDR3 is 15 residues long. Complete variable domain (other parts from reference TRBV11-2 and TRBJ2-7): EAGVAQSPRYKIIEKRQSVAFWCNPISGHATLYWYQQILGQGPKLLIQFQNNGVVDDSQLPKDRFSAERLKGVDSTLKIQPAKLEDSAVYLCASSSFDRGSYEQYFGPGTRLTVT.

The CDR3 DNA reads TGCGCCAGCAGCGCCGGGACAGGGCCCACTACTTCTGGAAACACCATATATTTT. Protein sequence: CASSAGTGPTTSGNTIYF. V usage is TRBV5-1 and J usage is TRBJ1-3; 9 bases fit TRBD1. V shed 4 bases and J 1 base; nucleotides not matched to a gene: 12. This CDR3 spans 18 amino acids. The germline CDR1 and CDR2 sequences are SGHRS and YFSETQ.

V usage is TRBV5-5 and J usage is TRBJ1-1, with 11 bases identical to TRBD1. The V segment lost 4 bases and the J segment 3 bases; nucleotides outside the gene matches: 8. Looked up from germline, CDR1 is SGHKS and CDR2 is YYEKEE (reference sequence). The CDR3 sequence is 16 residues long. DNA of the CDR3: TGTGCCAGCAGCACCCGGGACAGGGGGTTGCACACTGAAGCTTTCTTT. Its protein product is CASSTRDRGLHTEAFF.

This clone was observed a few times. The rearrangement uses TRBV11-3 and TRBJ2-3; D uncertain. The CDR3 has 12 amino acids. Germline loops: CDR1 SGHNT, CDR2 YENEEA. The V gene lost 3 bases and the J gene lost 1 base, with 2 bases spanning the gap. CDR3 sequence (DNA): TGTGCCAGCAGCTTTCGCACAGATACGCAGTATTTT. Translating it yields CASSFRTDTQYF.

V is TRBV15 and J is TRBJ1-5; D is ambiguous. The germline gives CDR1 LNHNV, CDR2 YYDKDF (reference sequence). Trimming pared 0 bases from V and 0 bases from J, leaving 3 bases between. The CDR3 consists of 14 residues. DNA of the CDR3: TGTGCCACCAGCAGAGAAATTAGCAATCAGCCCCAGCATTTT. This translates into CATSREISNQPQHF.

The table lists this clone with a count of one. The rearrangement uses TRBV7-2 and TRBJ1-3, with unresolved D. CDR3 length equals 14 residues. V lost 5 bases, J lost 4 bases, and 12 bases lay in between. The germline V gene has CDR1 SGHTA and CDR2 FQGNSA. Written as DNA, the CDR3 is TGTGCCAGCAGCCAGCTGAGGTCCGGAAACACCATATATTTT. Protein: CASSQLRSGNTIYF.

V usage is TRBV4-1 and J usage is TRBJ1-2; 7 bases are shared with TRBD1. The V and J ends lost 4 bases and 4 bases, in that order; junction bases with no gene match: 12. There are 16 residues in the CDR3. The germline CDR1 and CDR2 sequences are MGHRA and YSYEKL. CDR3 sequence reads: CASSPSTAGGLYGYTF. The CDR3 nucleotides are TGCGCCAGCAGCCCGTCTACGGCAGGGGGACTCTATGGCTACACCTTC.

The rearrangement links TRBV5-4 to TRBJ1-2; 10 bases agree with TRBD1. The CDR3 sequence is 13 residues long. CDR1 and CDR2 (germline): SGHNT, YYREEE (reference sequence). V lost 2 bases to trimming and J lost 10 bases; unmatched junction nucleotides: 5. As DNA, the CDR3 is TGTGCCAGCAGCTTCCGGGACAGGGGCGTCTACACCTTC. It is translated as CASSFRDRGVYTF.

This chain uses TRBV7-6 with TRBJ1-1, with D unclear. The V gene's germline CDR1 is SGHVS and CDR2 FNYEAQ. The CDR3 spans 13 residues. Trimming stripped 1 base from V and 1 base from J, with 4 bases between. In nucleotides, the CDR3 is TGTGCCAGCAGCTTAGGAACGAACACTGAAGCTTTCTTT. It yields the protein CASSLGTNTEAFF.

V and J are TRBV5-1 and TRBJ2-3; 10 bases are a match to TRBD1. The CDR3 covers 13 residues. The V gene's germline CDR1 is SGHRS and CDR2 YFSETQ. With V trimmed by 4 bases and J by 9 bases, 5 bases remained unmatched. The CDR3: CASSPGQGNTQYF. The DNA of the CDR3 is TGCGCCAGCAGCCCGGGACAGGGGAACACGCAGTATTTT.

The chain couples TRBV2 to TRBJ2-1; 8 positions agree with TRBD1. The CDR3 totals 14 residues. Germline V lookup: CDR1 SNHLY, CDR2 FYNNEI. The V gene end was trimmed by 9 bases and the J gene end by 4 bases; junction bases not matched to a gene: 8. CDR3 residues: CASHVGQGYNEQFF. The CDR3, as DNA: TGTGCCAGTCACGTCGGACAGGGATACAATGAGCAGTTCTTC. Looking up the rest from reference TRBV2 and TRBJ2-1 gives the full variable domain: EPEVTQTPSHQVTQMGQEVILRCVPISNHLYFYWYRQILGQKVEFLVSFYNNEISEKSEIFDDQFSVERPDGSNFTLKIRSTKLEDSAMYFCASHVGQGYNEQFFGPGTRLTVL.

This chain links TRBV19 with TRBJ2-3; 8 bases match TRBD2. Per germline, CDR1 LNHDA and CDR2 SQIVND (reference sequence). J gave up 3 bases and V 9 bases, and 8 bases lay outside the gene matches. The CDR3 runs 14 residues. CDR3 amino acids: CASGREGTTDTQYF. The CDR3 nucleotides read TGTGCCAGCGGGAGGGAGGGAACGACAGATACGCAGTATTTT.

This chain links TRBV4-1 with TRBJ2-1; D is undetermined. This CDR3 has 16 amino acids. V lost 0 bases and J lost 3, with 12 bases in between. From germline, CDR1 is MGHRA and CDR2 YSYEKL. The CDR3 sequence is CASSQDSGRNYNEQFF. The CDR3 DNA follows: TGCGCCAGCAGCCAAGATTCTGGCAGAAACTACAATGAGCAGTTCTTC.

The V and J genes are TRBV5-1 and TRBJ1-5, with D maybe TRBD1 (6 bases). V lost 3 bases, J lost 2 bases, and 12 bases lay in between. The germline V gene encodes CDR1 SGHRS and CDR2 YFSETQ. The CDR3 contains 15 residues. The CDR3 DNA sequence: TGCGCCAGCAGCTCGGGGGGCGAGGGCAATCAGCCCCAGCATTTT. Translating gives CASSSGGEGNQPQHF.

This clone came up a few times. This chain joins TRBV7-6 and TRBJ1-2, with TRBD1 identical over 10 bases. The V and J ends lost 1 base and 4 bases, in that order; junction bases with no gene match: 0. Germline lookup yields CDR1 SGHVS and CDR2 FNYEAQ. The CDR3 has 14 residues. The CDR3 bases are TGTGCCAGCAGCTTAGGACAGGGGGCCTATGGCTACACCTTC. This gives the protein CASSLGQGAYGYTF. Full variable domain (remainder filled in from reference TRBV7-6 and TRBJ1-2): GAGVSQSPRYKVTKRGQDVALRCDPISGHVSLYWYRQALGQGPEFLTYFNYEAQQDKSGLPNDRFSAERPEGSISTLTIQRTEQRDSAMYRCASSLGQGAYGYTFGSGTRLTVV.

V gene TRBV19 combines with J gene TRBJ1-1; D might be TRBD1 (5 bases). Germline values: CDR1 LNHDA, CDR2 SQIVND (reference sequence). Trimming removed 4 bases at V and 3 bases at J, with 12 bases between. There are 14 residues in the CDR3. This chain's CDR3 is CASSNPGDYTEAFF. The CDR3 DNA reads TGTGCCAGTAGTAACCCGGGGGATTACACTGAAGCTTTCTTT.

V gene TRBV5-4 combines with J gene TRBJ2-1, with 7 positions matching TRBD2. J gave up 10 bases and V 4 bases, and 5 bases lay outside the gene matches. Looked up from germline, CDR1 is SGHNT and CDR2 is YYREEE (reference sequence). The CDR3 has 12 residues. CDR3 in DNA: TGTGCCAGCAGCCCCATTAGCGGGGAGCAGTTCTTC. This sequence encodes CASSPISGEQFF.

The chain recombines TRBV12-5 with TRBJ1-2; no clear D. Germline V CDR1 and CDR2: LGHNT, FRNRAP. The V and J ends lost 1 base and 4 bases respectively, with 7 bases between them. The CDR3 consists of 13 residues. The CDR3 DNA sequence: TGTGCTAGTGGTTTGGGAACGGCCTATGGCTACACCTTC. Encoded protein: CASGLGTAYGYTF.

This chain connects TRBV5-4 to TRBJ2-7; D perhaps matches TRBD2 (5 bases). V was pared by 4 bases and J by 2 bases, with 16 bases between. Germline lookup yields CDR1 SGHNT and CDR2 YYREEE (reference sequence). The CDR3 contains 15 residues. CDR3 nucleotide sequence: TGTGCCAGCAGCCCGGTGGGAGTGACCCCCTACGAGCAGTACTTC. Residues: CASSPVGVTPYEQYF.

This chain links TRBV10-1 with TRBJ1-1; D is ambiguous. CDR3 length: 13 residues. V was pared by 8 bases and J by 2 bases, with 12 bases between. The V gene's germline CDR1 is WNHNN and CDR2 SYGVQD (reference sequence). CDR3 DNA sequence: TGCGCCAGCCAGTTTCAAGAAAACACTGAAGCTTTCTTT. Its protein is CASQFQENTEAFF.

V gene TRBV6-6 combines with J gene TRBJ1-4; D gene unclear. Germline V gives CDR1 MNHNY, CDR2 SVGAGI (reference sequence). The CDR3 totals 15 residues. V was trimmed by 2 bases and J by 6 bases, leaving 13 bases between them. CDR3 residues: CASSYGGESDEKLFF. CDR3 bases: TGTGCCAGCAGTTACGGTGGGGAGAGTGATGAAAAACTGTTTTTT.